A selection of T cell receptor beta chains follows, all from one sample in a study of T cell repertoires in ileal Crohn's disease. Profiling relied on immunoSEQ multiplex PCR, and the TCRdb table lists in-frame clones only, not all of them. The sample carries approximately 5,000 clones, 95% recorded once. Specimen: ileal tissue. Receptors were obtained from an adult with Crohn's disease. CDR3s include the opening cysteine and the closing phenylalanine or tryptophan. The order of the fields is CDR3 length, V gene, D gene, clone size, J gene, CDR3 protein, CDR3 DNA. D genes are given only for firm matches. A row's size may be missing; if present it is once, few, many or a size class.

length: 13
V: TRBV28
D: NA
size: NA
J: TRBJ1-2
CDR3: CASSLGGTYGYTF
DNA: TGTGCCAGCAGTTTAGGGGGCACCTATGGCTACACCTTC

length: 16
V: TRBV7-6
D: TRBD2
size: once
J: TRBJ2-1
CDR3: CASSPAPGTSYNEQFF
DNA: TGTGCCAGCAGCCCCGCCCCCGGGACTAGCTACAATGAGCAGTTCTTC

length: 17
V: TRBV5-6
D: NA
size: NA
J: TRBJ1-4
CDR3: CASSWRQEATFNEKLFF
DNA: TGTGCCAGCAGCTGGCGACAGGAAGCAACTTTTAATGAAAAACTGTTTTTT

length: 14
V: TRBV7-2
D: NA
size: NA
J: TRBJ2-2
CDR3: CASSLMLRTGELFF
DNA: TGTGCCAGCAGCTTAATGCTGAGGACCGGGGAGCTGTTTTTT

length: 13
V: TRBV14
D: NA
size: NA
J: TRBJ2-2
CDR3: CASSQAGPGELFF
DNA: TGTGCCAGCAGCCAAGCAGGCCCCGGGGAGCTGTTTTTT

length: 20
V: TRBV7-6
D: NA
size: NA
J: TRBJ1-3
CDR3: CASSFSAGGRKNPSGNTIYF
DNA: TGTGCCAGCAGCTTTAGTGCGGGCGGCAGGAAAAACCCCTCTGGAAACACCATATATTTT

length: 13
V: TRBV30
D: NA
size: once
J: TRBJ1-6
CDR3: CAWGSRAVSPLHF
DNA: TGTGCCTGGGGGTCCAGGGCCGTTTCACCCCTCCACTTT

length: 13
V: TRBV7-2
D: NA
size: NA
J: TRBJ1-2
CDR3: CASSPGQSVGYTF
DNA: TGTGCCAGCAGCCCGGGACAATCGGTGGGCTACACCTTC

length: 15
V: TRBV28
D: NA
size: NA
J: TRBJ1-1
CDR3: CASSTYLSGGTEAFF
DNA: TGTGCCAGCAGTACGTACCTTTCGGGGGGCACTGAAGCTTTCTTT

length: 14
V: TRBV5-5
D: NA
size: NA
J: TRBJ2-3
CDR3: CASSPGYSTDTQYF
DNA: TGTGCCAGCAGCCCGGGATATAGCACAGATACGCAGTATTTT

length: 15
V: TRBV9
D: NA
size: NA
J: TRBJ1-1
CDR3: CASSARSGENTEAFF
DNA: TGTGCCAGCAGCGCCCGTTCAGGGGAGAACACTGAAGCTTTCTTT

length: 12
V: TRBV6-6
D: NA
size: NA
J: TRBJ2-1
CDR3: CASSSNFNEQFF
DNA: TGTGCCAGCAGCTCGAACTTCAATGAGCAGTTCTTC

length: 15
V: TRBV2
D: NA
size: NA
J: TRBJ1-1
CDR3: CASSELGQRNTEAFF
DNA: TGTGCCAGCAGTGAGCTAGGACAAAGGAACACTGAAGCTTTCTTT

length: 15
V: TRBV7-6
D: NA
size: NA
J: TRBJ2-2
CDR3: CASSLGRIYTGELFF
DNA: TGTGCCAGCAGCTTAGGCAGAATATACACCGGGGAGCTGTTTTTT

length: 14
V: TRBV5-1
D: TRBD2
size: NA
J: TRBJ2-3
CDR3: CASSLVRGEDTQYF
DNA: TGCGCCAGCAGCTTGGTGCGGGGGGAAGATACGCAGTATTTT

length: 16
V: TRBV19
D: NA
size: NA
J: TRBJ1-3
CDR3: CASSTTDSRSGNTIYF
DNA: TGTGCCAGTAGTACGACGGACTCTAGATCTGGAAACACCATATATTTT

length: 14
V: TRBV2
D: NA
size: NA
J: TRBJ2-3
CDR3: CASWDIASTDTQYF
DNA: TGTGCCAGTTGGGACATCGCTAGCACAGATACGCAGTATTTT

length: 15
V: TRBV5-1
D: TRBD1
size: once
J: TRBJ1-4
CDR3: CASSLTGGVNEKLFF
DNA: TGCGCCAGCAGCTTGACAGGGGGCGTTAATGAAAAACTGTTTTTT

length: 15
V: TRBV18
D: NA
size: NA
J: TRBJ1-1
CDR3: CASSPDSRLGTEAFF
DNA: TGTGCCAGCTCACCCGACAGCCGGCTGGGCACTGAAGCTTTCTTT

length: 13
V: TRBV6-5
D: NA
size: once
J: TRBJ2-7
CDR3: CASREEPHYEQYF
DNA: TGTGCCAGCAGAGAAGAGCCCCACTACGAGCAGTACTTC

length: 13
V: TRBV2
D: NA
size: NA
J: TRBJ2-7
CDR3: CASMMDPGTEQYF
DNA: TGTGCCAGCATGATGGACCCGGGAACCGAGCAGTACTTC

length: 15
V: TRBV6-5
D: TRBD2
size: NA
J: TRBJ2-1
CDR3: CASRTRTSGYNEQFF
DNA: TGTGCCAGCAGAACCCGGACTAGCGGATACAATGAGCAGTTCTTC

length: 14
V: TRBV29-1
D: NA
size: NA
J: TRBJ1-1
CDR3: CSVVSPRYGAEAFF
DNA: TGCAGCGTTGTAAGCCCGCGGTATGGCGCTGAAGCTTTCTTT

length: 13
V: TRBV28
D: NA
size: NA
J: TRBJ2-5
CDR3: CASRSDWQETQYF
DNA: TGTGCCAGCAGATCCGACTGGCAAGAGACCCAGTACTTC

length: 15
V: TRBV27
D: NA
size: NA
J: TRBJ1-5
CDR3: CASSLAGYSNQPQHF
DNA: TGTGCCAGCAGTTTAGCAGGCTATAGCAATCAGCCCCAGCATTTT

length: 16
V: TRBV6-5
D: NA
size: NA
J: TRBJ1-2
CDR3: CASSSTTGEANYGYTF
DNA: TGTGCCAGCAGTTCCACCACAGGAGAAGCTAACTATGGCTACACCTTC

length: 19
V: TRBV10-1
D: NA
size: NA
J: TRBJ1-3
CDR3: CASSDPGTRDIKVVDTIYF
DNA: TGCGCCAGCAGTGACCCGGGGACAAGGGATATTAAGGTTGTAGACACCATATATTTT

length: 16
V: TRBV18
D: TRBD2
size: NA
J: TRBJ2-1
CDR3: CASSPLGAGAYNEQFF
DNA: TGTGCCAGCTCACCGTTAGGGGCGGGGGCCTACAATGAGCAGTTCTTC

length: 16
V: TRBV19
D: TRBD2
size: NA
J: TRBJ2-2
CDR3: CASSTPSGGNTGELFF
DNA: TGTGCCAGTAGTACCCCTTCGGGGGGGAACACCGGGGAGCTGTTTTTT

length: 15
V: TRBV2
D: NA
size: NA
J: TRBJ1-3
CDR3: CASSVQTGTSDTIYF
DNA: TGTGCCAGCAGTGTACAAACCGGGACTTCAGACACCATATATTTT

length: 15
V: TRBV19
D: NA
size: NA
J: TRBJ1-4
CDR3: CASSSFGLGGEKLFF
DNA: TGTGCCAGTAGTTCCTTCGGCTTGGGGGGAGAAAAACTGTTTTTT

length: 15
V: TRBV9
D: NA
size: NA
J: TRBJ2-7
CDR3: CASSAYDRSAYEQYF
DNA: TGTGCCAGCAGCGCCTACGACAGGAGCGCCTACGAGCAGTACTTC

length: 15
V: TRBV5-4
D: NA
size: NA
J: TRBJ2-3
CDR3: CASSQISVSTDTQYF
DNA: TGTGCCAGCAGCCAAATTAGCGTGAGCACAGATACGCAGTATTTT

length: 17
V: TRBV11-3
D: NA
size: NA
J: TRBJ2-2
CDR3: CASSLGASGEYQEELFF
DNA: TGTGCCAGCAGCTTAGGGGCGTCAGGGGAATATCAGGAGGAGCTGTTTTTT

length: 13
V: TRBV7-6
D: NA
size: NA
J: TRBJ2-5
CDR3: CASSLYAGETQYF
DNA: TGTGCCAGCAGCTTATATGCGGGAGAGACCCAGTACTTC

length: 12
V: TRBV19
D: NA
size: NA
J: TRBJ1-2
CDR3: CASTAGFSGYTF
DNA: TGTGCCAGTACGGCAGGGTTCAGCGGCTACACCTTC

length: 14
V: TRBV7-2
D: NA
size: NA
J: TRBJ2-2
CDR3: CASSLVQYTGELFF
DNA: TGTGCCAGCAGCTTAGTGCAGTACACCGGGGAGCTGTTTTTT

length: 14
V: TRBV9
D: TRBD1
size: NA
J: TRBJ1-5
CDR3: CASSVGQGNQPQHF
DNA: TGTGCCAGCAGCGTAGGACAGGGAAATCAGCCCCAGCATTTT

length: 15
V: TRBV9
D: TRBD2
size: NA
J: TRBJ2-3
CDR3: CASSVGRGGLNTQYF
DNA: TGTGCCAGCAGCGTCGGGCGGGGGGGCTTAAATACGCAGTATTTT

length: 15
V: TRBV10-2
D: TRBD1
size: NA
J: TRBJ2-7
CDR3: CASRVGQGRQYEQYF
DNA: TGCGCCAGCAGAGTCGGACAGGGGAGGCAGTACGAGCAGTACTTC